The clone carrying this T cell receptor beta chain has a count of ten or more. Germline V gene data show CDR1 as SGHRS and CDR2 as YFSETQ. Unmatched junction bases numbered 4, after V lost 0 bases and J lost 4 bases. The CDR3 length is 15 residues. These data originate in a study of T-cell reconstitution after alpha-beta-depleted transplantation in children. Preparation of the TCRbeta library was carried out with unique molecular identifiers. Each CDR3 protein gets one entry after TCRdb re-called the PCR reads with MiXCR. This sample has about 270,000 distinct CDR3 sequences, with more than 8% found just once.

This chain joins TRBV5-1 and TRBJ2-1; 7 bases agree with TRBD2. This receptor was obtained from a human donor who donated a stem cell graft to a child with SCID. The sequenced sample was PBMCs from the stem cell graft donor, obtained from the stem cell graft. The CDR3 bases are TGCGCCAGCAGCTTGGATGGGACTACGTACAATGAGCAGTTCTTC. Amino acids: CASSLDGTTYNEQFF.